This TCR beta chain was documented in a study of response to subunit inactivated influenza vaccine. Each CDR3 protein is one row after TCRdb ran MiXCR on the RT-PCR reads. The sample records almost 600,000 distinct CDR3 sequences, approximately 15% being singletons. V shed 6 bases and J 1 base; nucleotides not matched to a gene: 15. The CDR3 has 19 amino acids. Germline V gives CDR1 MNHNS, CDR2 SASEGT. This clonotype occurred a few times. The material sequenced was PBMCs from blood, taken 11 to 12 days after vaccination. The clonotype comes from a middle-aged man who received an inactivated influenza vaccine. The chain combines TRBV6-1 with TRBJ2-3; TRBD2 matches 11 bases. In DNA form, the CDR3 reads TGTGCCAGCAGAATAGCGGGAGGGACTCCGTCGGGGCGCACAGATACGCAGTATTTT. Protein product: CASRIAGGTPSGRTDTQYF.